One T cell receptor (beta chain) is described in this entry. Its antigen is not identified. TCRdb keeps only in-frame clones here, not all; method: immunoSEQ multiplex PCR. The sample includes about 2.4 million clones, over 85% seen only once; the top ten take roughly 0.36%. The sample comes from a study of shared clonotypes between healthy human individuals. V gave up 5 bases and J gave up 4 bases, with 15 bases separating them. Germline values: CDR1 SEHNR, CDR2 FQNEAQ (reference sequence). This CDR3 spans 14 amino acids. Adult Caucasians living in Nashville, Tennessee made up all of the donors. CD45RA-negative memory and CD45RA+ naive subsets were split from the CD4+ cells. Study results and limitations: Rarefaction showed sorted-subset sequencing was incomplete despite large depth. Memory subsets had estimated richness that was generally smaller than that of naive subsets.

The sequence came from a young man in good health. Some clones in this sample may be carry-over from other donors' samples. What was sequenced was naive CD4+ T cells from PBMCs. Subset defined: CD45RA+ positively selected. The gene calls are TRBV7-9 and TRBJ2-7; D is tentatively TRBD1 or TRBD2 (5 bases each). CDR3 bases: TGTGCCAGCAGCCGCCGGGACGAAATATACGAGCAGTACTTC. Amino acid sequence: CASSRRDEIYEQYF.